The clone carrying this T cell receptor (beta chain) turned up a few times. What it recognizes is unknown. This entry is derived from a study of cytomegalovirus exposure and HLA in healthy donors. Study-wide results and limits: Being productive about 87% or about 30% of the time was typical of most TCR beta V segments in an earlier analysis. The classifier, whose performance was assessed in both the original and validation cohorts, reportedly diagnosed cytomegalovirus status with high specificity and sensitivity. Later analysis suggested links between common viral pathogens and several top significant clusters. Relative to equally common others, HLA-associated TCR beta chains showed greater clonal expansion in a later analysis.

The primer mix had 60 Vbeta and 13 Jbeta primers. Produced via immunoSEQ multiplex PCR; TCRdb's table is partial and in-frame only. Of 180,000 or so clones in the sample, over 75% were seen once. The receptor was derived from a female donor in good health and CMV-seronegative. Input material: PBMCs.

CDR3: CASSDLTGSTEAFF. CDR3 sequence (DNA): TGTGCCAGCAGTGACCTGACAGGGAGCACTGAAGCTTTCTTT. This chain links TRBV28 with TRBJ1-1; 7 bases map to TRBD1. V was pared by 5 bases and J by 4 bases, with 7 bases of the junction left unmatched. The CDR3 has 14 residues. Germline-derived CDR1 and CDR2 are MDHEN and SYDVKM.